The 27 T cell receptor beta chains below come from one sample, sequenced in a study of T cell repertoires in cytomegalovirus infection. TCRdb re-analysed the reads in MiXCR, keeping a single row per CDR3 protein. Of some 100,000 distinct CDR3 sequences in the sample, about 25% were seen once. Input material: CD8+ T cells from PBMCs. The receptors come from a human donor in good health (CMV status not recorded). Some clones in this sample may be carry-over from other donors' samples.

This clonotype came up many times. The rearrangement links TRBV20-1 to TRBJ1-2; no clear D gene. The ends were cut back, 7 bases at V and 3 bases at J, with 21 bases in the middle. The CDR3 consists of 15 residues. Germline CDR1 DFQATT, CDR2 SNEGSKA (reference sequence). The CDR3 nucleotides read TGCAGTGTTCCGGTATCCGGGATTATCGACTATGGCTACACCTTC. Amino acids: CSVPVSGIIDYGYTF.

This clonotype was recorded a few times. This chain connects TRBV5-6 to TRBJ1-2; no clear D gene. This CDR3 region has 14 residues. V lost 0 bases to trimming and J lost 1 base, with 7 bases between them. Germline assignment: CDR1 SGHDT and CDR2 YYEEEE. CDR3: CASSLEWGNYGYTF. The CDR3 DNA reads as TGTGCCAGCAGCTTGGAGTGGGGTAACTATGGCTACACCTTC.

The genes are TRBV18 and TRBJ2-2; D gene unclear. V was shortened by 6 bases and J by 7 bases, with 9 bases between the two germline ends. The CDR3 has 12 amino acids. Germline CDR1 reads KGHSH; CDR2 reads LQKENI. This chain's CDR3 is CASSRDGGELFF. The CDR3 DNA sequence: TGTGCCAGCTCGCGCGACGGCGGGGAGCTGTTTTTT. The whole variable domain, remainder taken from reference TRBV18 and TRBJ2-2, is NAGVMQNPRHLVRRRGQEARLRCSPMKGHSHVYWYRQLPEEGLKFMVYLQKENIIDESGMPKERFSAEFPKEGPSILRIQQVVRGDSAAYFCASSRDGGELFFGEGSRLTVL.

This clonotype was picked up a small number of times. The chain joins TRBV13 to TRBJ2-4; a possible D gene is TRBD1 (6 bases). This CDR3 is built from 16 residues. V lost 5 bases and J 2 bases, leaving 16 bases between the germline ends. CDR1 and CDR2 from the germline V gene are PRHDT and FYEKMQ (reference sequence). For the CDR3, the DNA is TGTGCCAGCAGCGGGCCAGGGGAAGGTCCCAAAAACATTCAGTACTTC. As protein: CASSGPGEGPKNIQYF.

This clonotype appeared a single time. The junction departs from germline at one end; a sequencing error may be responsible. The CDR3 loop is CAGSLDQTGELFF. The CDR3 DNA is TGTGCCGGCAGTTTAGACCAGACCGGGGAGCTGTTTTTT. This sequence joins TRBV12-3 or TRBV12-4 and TRBJ2-2, with no clear D. The CDR3 is 13 amino acids.

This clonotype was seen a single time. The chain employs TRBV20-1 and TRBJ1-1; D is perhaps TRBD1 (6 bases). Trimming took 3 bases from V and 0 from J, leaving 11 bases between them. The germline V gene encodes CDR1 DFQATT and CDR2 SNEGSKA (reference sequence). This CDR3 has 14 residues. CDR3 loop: CSASFGQLNTEAFF. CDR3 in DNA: TGCAGTGCTAGCTTTGGACAGTTGAACACTGAAGCTTTCTTT.

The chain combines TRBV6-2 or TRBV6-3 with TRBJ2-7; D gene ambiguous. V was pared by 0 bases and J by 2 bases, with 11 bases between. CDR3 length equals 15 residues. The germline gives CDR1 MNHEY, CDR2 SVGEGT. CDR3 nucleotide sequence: TGTGCCAGCAGTTACTCGTTCGCAGGAACCTACGAGCAGTACTTC. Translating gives CASSYSFAGTYEQYF.

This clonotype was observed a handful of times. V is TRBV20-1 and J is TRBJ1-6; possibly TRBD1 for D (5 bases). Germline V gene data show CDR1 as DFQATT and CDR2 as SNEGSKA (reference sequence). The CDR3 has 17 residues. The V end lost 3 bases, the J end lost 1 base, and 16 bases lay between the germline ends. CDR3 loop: CSARSRADRSYNSPLHF. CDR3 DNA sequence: TGCAGTGCTAGGAGCAGGGCTGATAGATCCTATAATTCACCCCTCCACTTT.

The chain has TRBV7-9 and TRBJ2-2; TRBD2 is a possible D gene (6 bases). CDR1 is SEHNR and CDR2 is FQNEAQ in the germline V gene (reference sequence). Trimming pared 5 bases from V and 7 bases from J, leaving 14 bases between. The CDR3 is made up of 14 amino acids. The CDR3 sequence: CASSQGLPGGELFF. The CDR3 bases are TGTGCCAGCAGCCAGGGACTTCCTGGCGGGGAGCTGTTTTTT. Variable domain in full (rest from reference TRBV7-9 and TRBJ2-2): DTGVSQNPRHKITKRGQNVTFRCDPISEHNRLYWYRQTLGQGPEFLTYFQNEAQLEKSRLLSDRFSAERPKGSFSTLEIQRTEQGDSAMYLCASSQGLPGGELFFGEGSRLTVL.

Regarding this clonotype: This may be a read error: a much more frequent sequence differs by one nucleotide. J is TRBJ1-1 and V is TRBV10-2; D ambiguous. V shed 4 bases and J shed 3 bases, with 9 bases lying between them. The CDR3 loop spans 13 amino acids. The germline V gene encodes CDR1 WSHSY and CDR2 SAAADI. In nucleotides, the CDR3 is TGCGCCAGCAGTGGGGGTGGGGACACTGAAGCTTTCTTT. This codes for CASSGGGDTEAFF.

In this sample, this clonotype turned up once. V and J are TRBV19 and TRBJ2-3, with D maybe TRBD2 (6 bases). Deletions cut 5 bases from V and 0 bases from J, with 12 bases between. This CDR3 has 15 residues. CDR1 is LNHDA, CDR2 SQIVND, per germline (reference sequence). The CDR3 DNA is TGTGCCAGTAGTCCTTTAGCGGATAGCACAGATACGCAGTATTTT. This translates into CASSPLADSTDTQYF.

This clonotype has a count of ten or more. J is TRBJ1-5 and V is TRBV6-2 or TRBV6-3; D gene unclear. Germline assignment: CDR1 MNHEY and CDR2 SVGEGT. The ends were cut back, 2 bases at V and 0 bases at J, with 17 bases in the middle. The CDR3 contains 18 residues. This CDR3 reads CASSYEGIAGFSNQPQHF. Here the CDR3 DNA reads TGTGCCAGCAGTTACGAGGGTATCGCGGGGTTTAGCAATCAGCCCCAGCATTTT.

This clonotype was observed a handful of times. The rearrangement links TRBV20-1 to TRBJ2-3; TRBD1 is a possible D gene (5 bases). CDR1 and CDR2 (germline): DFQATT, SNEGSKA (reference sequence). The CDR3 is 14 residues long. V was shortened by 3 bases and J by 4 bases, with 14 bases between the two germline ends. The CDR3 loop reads CSARWQGGADTQYF. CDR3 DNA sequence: TGCAGTGCTAGGTGGCAGGGCGGTGCAGATACGCAGTATTTT.

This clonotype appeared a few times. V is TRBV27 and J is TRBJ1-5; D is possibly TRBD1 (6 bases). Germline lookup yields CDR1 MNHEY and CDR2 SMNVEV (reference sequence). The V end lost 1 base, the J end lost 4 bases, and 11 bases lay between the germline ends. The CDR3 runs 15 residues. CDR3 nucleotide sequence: TGTGCCAGCAGTTTATACAGGGCCTTAAATCAGCCCCAGCATTTT. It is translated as CASSLYRALNQPQHF.

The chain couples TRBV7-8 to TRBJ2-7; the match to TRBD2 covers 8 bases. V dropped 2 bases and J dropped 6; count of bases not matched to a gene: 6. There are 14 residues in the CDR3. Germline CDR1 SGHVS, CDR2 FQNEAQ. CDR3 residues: CASSLTSGTGEQYF. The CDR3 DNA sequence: TGTGCCAGCAGCTTAACTAGCGGTACAGGCGAGCAGTACTTC. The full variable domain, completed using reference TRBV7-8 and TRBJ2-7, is GAGVSQSPRYKVAKRGQDVALRCDPISGHVSLFWYQQALGQGPEFLTYFQNEAQLDKSGLPSDRFFAERPEGSVSTLKIQRTQQEDSAVYLCASSLTSGTGEQYFGPGTRLTVT.

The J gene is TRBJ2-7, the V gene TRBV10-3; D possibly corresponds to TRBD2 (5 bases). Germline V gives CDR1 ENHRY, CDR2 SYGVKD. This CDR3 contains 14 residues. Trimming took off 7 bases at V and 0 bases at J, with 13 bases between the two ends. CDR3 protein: CAITEAEASYEQYF. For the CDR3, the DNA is TGTGCCATCACGGAGGCAGAGGCCTCCTACGAGCAGTACTTC.

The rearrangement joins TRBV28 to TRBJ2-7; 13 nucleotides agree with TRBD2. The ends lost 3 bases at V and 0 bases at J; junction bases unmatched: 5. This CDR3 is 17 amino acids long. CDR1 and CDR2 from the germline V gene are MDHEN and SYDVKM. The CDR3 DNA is TGTGCCAGCAGTTTGACTAGCGGGGGGCCCTTCTCCTACGAGCAGTACTTC. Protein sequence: CASSLTSGGPFSYEQYF.

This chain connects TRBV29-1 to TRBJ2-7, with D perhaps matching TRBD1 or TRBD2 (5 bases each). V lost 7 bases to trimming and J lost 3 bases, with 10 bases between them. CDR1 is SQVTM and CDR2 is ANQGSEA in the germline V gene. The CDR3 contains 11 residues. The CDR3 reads CSGGDGYEQYF. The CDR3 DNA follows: TGCAGCGGTGGGGACGGCTACGAGCAGTACTTC.

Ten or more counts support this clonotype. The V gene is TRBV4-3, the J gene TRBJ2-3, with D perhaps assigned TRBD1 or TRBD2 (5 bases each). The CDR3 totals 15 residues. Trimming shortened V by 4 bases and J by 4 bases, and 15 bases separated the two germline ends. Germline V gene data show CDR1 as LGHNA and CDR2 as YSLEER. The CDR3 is CASSPGPGGADTQYF. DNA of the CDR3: TGCGCCAGCAGCCCGGGACCTGGGGGAGCAGATACGCAGTATTTT.

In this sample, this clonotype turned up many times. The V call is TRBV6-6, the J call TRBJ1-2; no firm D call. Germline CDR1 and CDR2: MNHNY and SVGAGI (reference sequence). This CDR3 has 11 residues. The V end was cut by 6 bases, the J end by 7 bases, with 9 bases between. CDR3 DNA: TGTGCCAGCAGCCAAGGATCTGGCTACACCTTC. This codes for CASSQGSGYTF.

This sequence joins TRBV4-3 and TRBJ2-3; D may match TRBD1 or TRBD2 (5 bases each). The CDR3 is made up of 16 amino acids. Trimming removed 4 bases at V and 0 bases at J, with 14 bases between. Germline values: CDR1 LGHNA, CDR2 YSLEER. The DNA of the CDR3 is TGCGCCAGCAGCCGCCTTGGGGACCCCAGCACAGATACGCAGTATTTT. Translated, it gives CASSRLGDPSTDTQYF.

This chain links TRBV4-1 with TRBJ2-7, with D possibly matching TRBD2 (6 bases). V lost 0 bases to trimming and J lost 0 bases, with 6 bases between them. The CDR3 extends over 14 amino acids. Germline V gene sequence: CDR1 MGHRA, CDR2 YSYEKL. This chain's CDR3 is CASSQEGGSYEQYF. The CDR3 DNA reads TGCGCCAGCAGCCAAGAGGGGGGCTCCTACGAGCAGTACTTC.

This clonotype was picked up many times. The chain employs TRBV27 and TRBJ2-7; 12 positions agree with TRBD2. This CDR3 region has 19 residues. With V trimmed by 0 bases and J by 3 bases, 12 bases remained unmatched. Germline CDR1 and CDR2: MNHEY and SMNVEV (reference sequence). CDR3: CASSLSGASGRADIYEQYF. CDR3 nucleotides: TGTGCCAGCAGTTTATCGGGGGCTAGCGGGAGGGCCGATATCTACGAGCAGTACTTC.

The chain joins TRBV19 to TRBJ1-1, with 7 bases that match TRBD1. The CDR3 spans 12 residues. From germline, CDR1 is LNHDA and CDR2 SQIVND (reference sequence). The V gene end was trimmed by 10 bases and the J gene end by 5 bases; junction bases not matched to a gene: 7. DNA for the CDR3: TGTGCCACCCGACAGGGCCGAACTGAAGCTTTCTTT. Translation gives CATRQGRTEAFF.

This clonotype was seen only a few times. CDR3 coding DNA: TGCGCCAGCAGCCAAGATAGAGCGAGCTCCTACGAGCAGTACTTC. This encodes CASSQDRASSYEQYF. V and J are TRBV4-3 and TRBJ2-7; D unclear. CDR3 length: 15 residues. Germline V CDR1 and CDR2: LGHNA, YSLEER. V lost 0 bases and J 0 bases, leaving 9 bases between the germline ends.

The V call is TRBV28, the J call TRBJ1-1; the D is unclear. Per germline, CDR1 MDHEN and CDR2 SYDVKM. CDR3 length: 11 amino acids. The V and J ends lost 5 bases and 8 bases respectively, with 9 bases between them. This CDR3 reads CASSLGLEAFF. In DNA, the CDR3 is TGTGCCAGCAGTCTTGGTCTGGAAGCTTTCTTT. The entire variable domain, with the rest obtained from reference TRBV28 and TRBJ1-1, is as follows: DVKVTQSSRYLVKRTGEKVFLECVQDMDHENMFWYRQDPGLGLRLIYFSYDVKMKEKGDIPEGYSVSREKKERFSLILESASTNQTSMYLCASSLGLEAFFGQGTRLTVV.

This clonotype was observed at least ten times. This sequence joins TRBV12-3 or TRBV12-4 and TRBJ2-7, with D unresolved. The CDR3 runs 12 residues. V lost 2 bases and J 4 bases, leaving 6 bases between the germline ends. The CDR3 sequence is CASSLRAYEQYF. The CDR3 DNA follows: TGTGCCAGCAGTTTAAGGGCTTACGAGCAGTACTTC.